This TCR beta chain was sequenced in a study of vaccination effects on CD4 cells after COVID-19 (dated by TCRdb to between 2022 and 2023). For the study in its entirety: To identify antigen-specific CD4+ T cell clonotypes by their expansion, the ViraFEST assay first stimulated PBMC with viral peptide pools and then applied TCR sequencing. Participants received two doses of either the BNT162b2 or the mRNA-1273 mRNA SARS-CoV-2 vaccine. In a couple of convalescent patients, pre-vaccine samples were collected 16 days and one week ahead of the first dose, 142 and 148 days after COVID-19 diagnosis. Some 2 million PBMC per well were cultured in IMDM with 5% human AB serum, 7.5 to 10 IU/ml IL-2 and gentamicin, plus 10 ug/ml peptides. SARS-CoV-2 spike-specific CD4+ TCR repertoires were compared before and after mRNA vaccination in COVID-19 convalescent patients and in infection-naive vaccine recipients. A total of 10 COVID-19 convalescent patients and a handful of SARS-CoV-2-naive healthy vaccine recipients were included in the full study. In the study, cultures from other donors were sequenced using the Oncomine TCR Beta short-read assay on an Illumina iSeq 100.

On the study overall, not on this receptor specifically: In convalescent patients, the post-vaccine spike-reactive repertoire consisted mainly of new vaccine-induced clones, largely distinct from infection-induced clones. Clones induced by infection and clones induced by vaccination both contracted markedly at late timepoints after vaccination, which fits with T cell responses waning over time. Only a small number of convalescent patients were included, and no early post-infection timepoints were available, which limited the study.

After less than 13 days of culture, CD4+ T cells were isolated with the EasySep CD4+ T cell isolation kit. Convalescent patients had PCR-confirmed SARS-CoV-2 infection between March and December 2020, before Alpha, Beta and Delta variants emerged in the United States. On days 3 and 7, half of the culture medium was replaced with fresh IL-2-containing medium. Unless noted otherwise, every peptide stimulation condition was cultured in triplicate wells. PBMC were separated from whole blood using Ficoll-Paque Plus gradient centrifugation and were then either cryopreserved at -140C or used fresh. Genomic DNA was extracted from cultured CD4+ T cells with the QIAamp micro DNA kit. This clone was recorded only once. This clone's antigen is unknown. Base qualities were left out, and no much larger clone turns up one base away. V was cut back by 2 bases and J by 0 bases, leaving a gap of 4 bases between them. CDR1 and CDR2 were assigned from the germline V gene (reference sequence) as SGHNT and YYREEE. Spanning cysteine to phenylalanine, the CDR3 consists of 13 amino acids. The sequence is cut down to CDR3 DNA, 39 bases in frame from base 1.

The library was built by means of the immunoSEQ multiplex PCR assay. TCR beta CDR3 sequencing was performed on DNA from the cultured, isolated CD4+ T cells. In the authors' own workflow: The analysis removed non-productive TCR sequences, trimmed reads to the CDR3 region, and retained only CDR3s that were 7 or more amino acids long. The MANAFEST web app was used to identify antigen-specific clonotypes by comparing expansion in peptide wells with expansion in reference cultures. To be called positive, a clone needed expansion at FDR<0.05 compared with the reference and with all other wells, an odds ratio greater than 5, and a frequency greater than 0.1% in two replicate wells. A clonotype was defined as cross-reactive if the clonotype was significantly expanded both in SARS-CoV-2 spike wells and in at least one common cold coronavirus spike condition. Using the stringdist R package, CDR3 similarity was measured by Levenshtein distance, and unrooted trees were constructed with ape in R 3.6.1. This is the immuneACCESS table as TCRdb keeps it, with only in-frame sequences that have V and J called. A part of the clones is gone; compared with another copy, unresolved V genes explain less than half, and the rest is unexplained. Clone size and the V and J calls come from that table; the DNA yielded D and trimming. This sample is represented by approximately 46,000 clones; roughly four fifths of them were singletons. Of the sample, roughly 8.6% falls within the top ten clones.

This sequence was found in a human donor who had a prior SARS-CoV-2 infection. Material: CD4+ T cells from PBMCs cultured without peptide, obtained before COVID-19 vaccination. Rearrangement joined TRBV5-4 to TRBJ2-3; the D segment cannot be called with confidence. The CDR3 region: CASSFWSTDTQYF. DNA sequence: TGTGCCAGCAGCTTTTGGAGCACAGATACGCAGTATTTT.